The T cell receptor beta chain under discussion was sequenced for a study of PD-1 blockade in classical Hodgkin lymphoma. For the study at large: Nivolumab dosing for patients was 3 mg/kg, administered intravenously every 2 weeks.

The germline V gene encodes CDR1 MNHNS and CDR2 SASEGT. V dropped 1 base and J dropped 7; count of bases not matched to a gene: 8. CDR3 length: 15 amino acids. Noted time point: cycle 4 day 1 (C4D1), after more than 5 weeks of nivolumab. Every patient had relapsed following autologous stem cell transplantation, and cohorts differed in brentuximab vedotin exposure. The protocol was immunoSEQ multiplex PCR, while the TCRdb copy is restricted to in-frame clones and leaves out a portion. Of tens of thousands of clones detected, about 85% appear once; the ten largest clones hold less than 9%. Sequences were derived from peripheral blood mononuclear cells (PBMCs), sampled before the fourth cycle of nivolumab. The chain uses TRBV6-1 and TRBJ2-5; 8 positions agree with TRBD2. This sequence originates from a human donor with classical Hodgkin lymphoma. CDR3 loop: CASSEGLGLGGTQYF. CDR3 sequence (DNA): TGTGCCAGCAGTGAAGGGTTGGGACTAGGGGGGACCCAGTACTTC.